This is a list of T cell receptor beta chains from one sample in a study of T cell changes during pregnancy in multiple sclerosis. The repertoire was sequenced with immunoSEQ multiplex PCR; TCRdb's copy has only in-frame clones and lacks some. The table has over 65,000 clones, about 89% seen once. The input for sequencing was peripheral blood, taken in the first trimester of pregnancy. Every receptor here comes from a female donor with multiple sclerosis, enrolled in a pregnancy study. Each CDR3 is given with its conserved first and last residue. The D gene is left open where the match is weak. Where a row states a size, it is once, few, many or the class of an expanded clone; other rows omit it.

d_call | clone_size | j_call | v_call | cdr3_aa
- | - | TRBJ2-3 | TRBV5-5 | CASSLGSTDTQYF
- | - | TRBJ1-2 | TRBV23-1 | CASSQRGSGPVANYGYTF
TRBD1 | - | TRBJ1-1 | TRBV19 | CASTTGGTEAFF
TRBD1 | - | TRBJ2-7 | TRBV2 | CASSRGPTYEQYF
TRBD2 | - | TRBJ2-5 | TRBV7-9 | CASSLSTLAGAFPPETQYF
TRBD1 | - | TRBJ1-2 | TRBV27 | CASSSLGQGDNYGYTF
- | - | TRBJ1-4 | TRBV12-1 | CASSVGPNRATNEKLFF
- | - | TRBJ1-5 | TRBV7-9 | CASSSTQGGDQPQHF
- | - | TRBJ1-1 | TRBV5-1 | CASSLRGEGTEAFF
- | - | TRBJ1-1 | TRBV28 | CASSPLRGPNTEAFF
TRBD1 | once | TRBJ2-2 | TRBV6-4 | CASKQGPDTGELFF
- | - | TRBJ2-5 | TRBV7-7 | CASSQDRQETQYF
TRBD1 | - | TRBJ1-6 | TRBV5-4 | CASSATGTANSPLHF
- | - | TRBJ1-6 | TRBV15 | CATSRDLLVSLHF
- | few | TRBJ2-1 | TRBV28 | CASSPYNEQFF
TRBD2 | few | TRBJ2-1 | TRBV5-1 | CASSSTGTSYNEQFF
- | once | TRBJ1-3 | TRBV6-6 | CASSYGGSSGNTIYF
TRBD2 | - | TRBJ2-5 | TRBV28 | CASSYPLAGGTQETQYF
- | - | TRBJ2-1 | TRBV10-3 | CAIRDASRDNEQFF
TRBD1 | - | TRBJ2-7 | TRBV27 | CASRGDRAYEQYF
- | few | TRBJ2-1 | TRBV11-1 | CASSLVSISYNEQFF
- | - | TRBJ2-2 | TRBV25-1 | CASSSRGAGGPGELFF
- | - | TRBJ1-1 | TRBV28 | CASSSLGDLNTEAFF
TRBD1 | - | TRBJ1-6 | TRBV10-3 | CAIRATGQARPLHF
- | - | TRBJ1-1 | TRBV19 | CASRNGVDTEAFF
TRBD2 | - | TRBJ2-3 | TRBV9 | CASSVGSGPRTDTQYF
- | - | TRBJ2-7 | TRBV5-1 | CASSLGIGTPTYEQYF
- | - | TRBJ2-1 | TRBV11-3 | CASSLDREQFF
- | - | TRBJ2-2 | TRBV4-3 | CASGQTGNTGELFF
- | - | TRBJ2-3 | TRBV9 | CASSIGLTDTQYF
- | - | TRBJ1-2 | TRBV5-4 | CASSLDRAANYGYTF
TRBD2 | - | TRBJ2-3 | TRBV5-1 | CASSRGEGWTSGRDTQYF
TRBD1 | - | TRBJ2-2 | TRBV29-1 | CSVEVAGGYSGGELFF
TRBD1 | few | TRBJ2-5 | TRBV5-1 | CASSWTGGARETQYF
- | - | TRBJ1-2 | TRBV4-1 | CASSARDPGAYTF
- | few | TRBJ1-1 | TRBV10-2 | CASSDRAAPNTEAFF
- | - | TRBJ1-5 | TRBV19 | CASSISSGLLGNQPQHF
TRBD2 | - | TRBJ2-7 | TRBV7-6 | CASSRSPTSGVSSYEQYF
- | - | TRBJ1-1 | TRBV5-1 | CASSSGTTNTEAFF
TRBD1 | - | TRBJ1-2 | TRBV6-5 | CASSYDGQGGSYGYTF